Sequencing of this T cell receptor (beta chain) was carried out in a study of radiotherapy plus CTLA-4 blockade in lung cancer. Study-wide context: Overall, approximately 18% of patients showed an objective response, while around 34% attained disease control.

Each patient with chemo-refractory metastatic non-small-cell lung cancer was treated with focal radiation plus CTLA-4 blockade using ipilimumab. The assay was immunoSEQ multiplex PCR, and TCRdb's table has in-frame clones only and misses some. The sample lists some 37,000 clones; around 70% were seen once. Study-level results: Interferon-beta and early blood T cell clone dynamics reportedly predicted response best. After treatment with radiotherapy plus ipilimumab, TCR clones that came from the tumor expanded in blood.

This CDR3 comprises 15 residues. The V gene's germline CDR1 is SGHDT and CDR2 YYEEEE. V trimming: 4 bases; J trimming: 4 bases; junction bases outside the gene matches: 8. Regarding this clone: Antigen unknown.

The clonotype was recovered from a human donor with non-small cell lung cancer who had stable disease on radiotherapy plus ipilimumab. The sample in question was peripheral blood, obtained from a patient treated with radiotherapy plus ipilimumab. The chain joins TRBV5-6 to TRBJ1-5; 7 bases agree with TRBD1. The CDR3 sequence: CASSLYNRGNQPQHF. The CDR3 DNA follows: TGTGCCAGCAGCCTGTATAACAGGGGTAATCAGCCCCAGCATTTT.